This passage covers 25 T cell receptor beta chains from one sample sequenced in a study of CXCR3-negative and CXCR3-positive naive CD8 T cells. Researchers prepared the TRB cDNA libraries using 5' RACE with UMI labels. TCRdb reprocessed the 5' RACE reads, with one entry per CDR3 protein and no DNA. The listing contains roughly 48,000 distinct CDR3 sequences. Material for sequencing was memory CD8+ T cells from blood. The receptor source for this set is a human donor in good health. Some clones in this sample may be carry-over from other donors' samples.

The chain couples TRBV6-2 or TRBV6-3 to TRBJ2-1; the D call from TCRdb, TRBD1, cannot be confirmed without DNA. This CDR3 contains 16 residues. Germline CDR1 and CDR2: MNHEY and SVGEGT. The CDR3 loop is CASRRPGWGTHNEQFF.

CDR3 amino acids: CAWSVLPSDPQHF. V is TRBV30 and J is TRBJ1-5; the TCRdb D gene call, TRBD1, has no DNA to confirm it. CDR1 and CDR2 (germline): GTSNPN, SVGIG (reference sequence). The CDR3 contains 13 residues.

The chain links TRBV29-1 to TRBJ2-2; TCRdb selects TRBD1, and the lack of DNA leaves this call unchecked. The CDR3 length is 16 residues. Germline V CDR1 and CDR2: SQVTM, ANQGSEA. The CDR3 region is CSVEDPARGNTGELFF.

This chain uses TRBV10-1 with TRBJ2-3. Germline V gene sequence: CDR1 WNHNN, CDR2 SYGVQD (reference sequence). The length of the CDR3 is 15 residues. The CDR3 region is CASSESAASTDTQYF.

The chain combines TRBV28 with TRBJ2-7. CDR1 and CDR2 from the germline V gene are MDHEN and SYDVKM. The CDR3 covers 13 residues. The CDR3 loop reads CASSPRLSYEQYF.

This chain links TRBV5-5 with TRBJ2-7; the TCRdb D gene call, TRBD1, has no DNA to confirm it. The CDR3 has 13 residues. Germline V gene data show CDR1 as SGHKS and CDR2 as YYEKEE (reference sequence). The CDR3 protein is CASSLRGPGEQYF.

The chain carries TRBV20-1 and TRBJ1-3; the D gene TCRdb calls, TRBD1, cannot be checked with no DNA. This CDR3 region has 16 residues. Germline V gives CDR1 DFQATT, CDR2 SNEGSKA (reference sequence). CDR3 in amino acids: CSATRGDREAGNTIYF.

The chain has TRBV28 and TRBJ2-1; without DNA, the TCRdb call of TRBD2 cannot be checked. Germline CDR1 and CDR2: MDHEN and SYDVKM. This CDR3 region has 16 residues. The CDR3 is CASSLLTSGRYNEQFF.

The gene calls are TRBV6-4 and TRBJ2-1; no DNA is available, so the TRBD2 call from TCRdb remains unchecked. This CDR3 contains 16 residues. Germline V gene lookup returns CDR1 MRHNA and CDR2 SNTAGT. This CDR3 is CASSKSPEGGGNEQFF.

This chain links TRBV28 with TRBJ2-1; TCRdb picks TRBD1, but there is no DNA to check that call. The CDR3 has 14 residues. CDR1 and CDR2 from the germline V gene are MDHEN and SYDVKM. The CDR3 loop reads CASSFGEGYNEQFF.

J is TRBJ2-1 and V is TRBV4-3. Germline CDR1 LGHNA, CDR2 YSLEER. The CDR3 spans 16 residues. Here the CDR3 reads CASSHSDLTLYNEQFF.

V usage is TRBV29-1 and J usage is TRBJ1-2. The CDR3 consists of 14 residues. Germline V gene data show CDR1 as SQVTM and CDR2 as ANQGSEA. The CDR3 loop reads CSTRGKAGEGGYTF. The complete variable domain, with remaining parts taken from reference TRBV29-1 and TRBJ1-2, reads SAVISQKPSRDICQRGTSLTIQCQVDSQVTMMFWYRQQPGQSLTLIATANQGSEATYESGFVIDKFPISRPNLTFSTLTVSNMSPEDSSIYLCSTRGKAGEGGYTFGSGTRLTVV.

CDR3 in amino acids: CASREQGWETQYF. V gene TRBV6-5 combines with J gene TRBJ2-5; TCRdb's D gene call, TRBD1, goes unchecked for lack of DNA. CDR1 and CDR2 from the germline V gene are MNHEY and SVGAGI. The CDR3 loop spans 13 amino acids.

The chain uses TRBV29-1 and TRBJ2-7; the D gene TCRdb calls, TRBD1, cannot be checked with no DNA. Germline loops: CDR1 SQVTM, CDR2 ANQGSEA. CDR3 length: 15 amino acids. The CDR3 loop is CSVEQPGTGAYEQYF.

This chain uses TRBV15 with TRBJ2-6. CDR3 size: 16 residues. CDR1 is LNHNV and CDR2 is YYDKDF in the germline V gene (reference sequence). CDR3 sequence reads: CATSNGGNSGANVLTF.

V usage is TRBV28 and J usage is TRBJ2-1; TCRdb's D call of TRBD1 is untestable without DNA. In germline, CDR1 is MDHEN, CDR2 SYDVKM. CDR3 size: 14 residues. CDR3 region: CASSFRDTYNEQFF.

The V and J genes are TRBV27 and TRBJ2-3; TCRdb selects TRBD2, and the lack of DNA leaves this call unchecked. Germline CDR1 reads MNHEY; CDR2 reads SMNVEV (reference sequence). The CDR3 runs to 14 residues. The chain's CDR3 is CASSKLAGADTQYF.

The chain employs TRBV6-5 and TRBJ2-5; TCRdb names TRBD1, which stays unverified in the absence of DNA. Germline lookup yields CDR1 MNHEY and CDR2 SVGAGI. This CDR3 has 14 amino acids. The CDR3 here is CASSSQGMQETQYF.

The J gene is TRBJ2-1, the V gene TRBV10-2; with no DNA, the TCRdb D assignment of TRBD2 cannot be verified. Germline values: CDR1 WSHSY, CDR2 SAAADI. The CDR3 length is 15 residues. The CDR3 protein is CASSEYAGGWYEQFF.

The rearrangement uses TRBV7-9 and TRBJ2-7. The CDR3 consists of 15 residues. The germline gives CDR1 SEHNR, CDR2 FQNEAQ (reference sequence). The CDR3 here is CASSPQVGEIYEQYF.

This chain connects TRBV20-1 to TRBJ1-1. The CDR3 loop spans 12 amino acids. Germline CDR1 reads DFQATT; CDR2 reads SNEGSKA (reference sequence). The CDR3: CSAIWAGSEAFF.

The V and J genes are TRBV20-1 and TRBJ2-1; the D call of TRBD2 rests on TCRdb alone, since no DNA is present to check it. The CDR3 spans 15 residues. CDR1 DFQATT and CDR2 SNEGSKA come from the germline V gene (reference sequence). The chain's CDR3 is CSRDGAGGQYNEQFF.

The CDR3 loop reads CASNDRGIPYEQYF. The chain combines TRBV14 with TRBJ2-7; the TCRdb call, TRBD1, lacks DNA for checking. Per the germline V gene, CDR1 is SGHDN and CDR2 is FVKESK. The CDR3 loop spans 14 amino acids.

V gene TRBV28 combines with J gene TRBJ2-7; TCRdb lists TRBD2, though no DNA is available to test this call. This CDR3 contains 14 residues. The germline CDR1 and CDR2 sequences are MDHEN and SYDVKM. The CDR3 region is CASSLDQGEDEQYF.

The chain employs TRBV29-1 and TRBJ2-5; the D call of TRBD1 rests on TCRdb alone, since no DNA is present to check it. Germline V lookup: CDR1 SQVTM, CDR2 ANQGSEA. The CDR3 is 14 residues long. This CDR3 reads CSVPGMGWQETQYF.